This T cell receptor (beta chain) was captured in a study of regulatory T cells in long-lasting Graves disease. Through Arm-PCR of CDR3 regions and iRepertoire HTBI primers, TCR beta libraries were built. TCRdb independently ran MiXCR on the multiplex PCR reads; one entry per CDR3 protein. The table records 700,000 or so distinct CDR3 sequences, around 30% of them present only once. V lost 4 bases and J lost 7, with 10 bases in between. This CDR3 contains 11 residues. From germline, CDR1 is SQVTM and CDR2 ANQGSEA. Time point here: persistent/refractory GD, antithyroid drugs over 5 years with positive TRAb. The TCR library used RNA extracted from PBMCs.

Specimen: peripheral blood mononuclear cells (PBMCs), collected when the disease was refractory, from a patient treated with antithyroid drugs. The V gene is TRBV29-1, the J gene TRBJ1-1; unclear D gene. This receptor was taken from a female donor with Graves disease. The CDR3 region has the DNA TGCAGCGTTGTCCAGTCGGTTGAAGCTTTCTTT. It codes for CSVVQSVEAFF. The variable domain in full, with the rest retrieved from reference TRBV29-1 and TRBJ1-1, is SAVISQKPSRDICQRGTSLTIQCQVDSQVTMMFWYRQQPGQSLTLIATANQGSEATYESGFVIDKFPISRPNLTFSTLTVSNMSPEDSSIYLCSVVQSVEAFFGQGTRLTVV.